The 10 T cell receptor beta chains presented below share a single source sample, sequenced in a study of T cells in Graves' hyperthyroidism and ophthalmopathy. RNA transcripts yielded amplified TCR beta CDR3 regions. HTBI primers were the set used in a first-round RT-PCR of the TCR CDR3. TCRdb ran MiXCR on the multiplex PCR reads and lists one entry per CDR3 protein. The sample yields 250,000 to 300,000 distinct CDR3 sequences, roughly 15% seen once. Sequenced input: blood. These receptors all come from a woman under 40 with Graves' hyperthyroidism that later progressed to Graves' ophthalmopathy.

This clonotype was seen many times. CDR3 DNA: TGTGCCAGCAGCAGGGCACTAGCGCCCTACGAGCAGTACTTC. This translates into CASSRALAPYEQYF. V gene TRBV7-9 combines with J gene TRBJ2-7; 7 bases line up with TRBD2. V was pared by 5 bases and J by 2 bases, with 6 bases of the junction left unmatched. This CDR3 is 14 amino acids long. Germline values: CDR1 SEHNR, CDR2 FQNEAQ (reference sequence). Looking up the rest from reference TRBV7-9 and TRBJ2-7 gives the full variable domain: DTGVSQNPRHKITKRGQNVTFRCDPISEHNRLYWYRQTLGQGPEFLTYFQNEAQLEKSRLLSDRFSAERPKGSFSTLEIQRTEQGDSAMYLCASSRALAPYEQYFGPGTRLTVT.

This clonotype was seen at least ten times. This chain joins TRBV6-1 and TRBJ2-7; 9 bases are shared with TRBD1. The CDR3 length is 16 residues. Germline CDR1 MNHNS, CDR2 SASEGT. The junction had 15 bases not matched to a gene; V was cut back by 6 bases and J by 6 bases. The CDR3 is CASSATPGQGSSEQYF. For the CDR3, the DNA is TGTGCCAGCAGCGCCACGCCGGGACAGGGCTCGTCCGAGCAGTACTTC.

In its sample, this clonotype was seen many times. Written as DNA, the CDR3 is TGTGCCAGCAGACCAGCCGACGTTCCCTACAATGAGCAGTTCTTC. This sequence encodes CASRPADVPYNEQFF. The chain employs TRBV28 and TRBJ2-1, with D unresolved. V was trimmed by 6 bases and J by 2 bases, leaving 14 bases between them. The CDR3 has 15 residues. Germline V gene sequence: CDR1 MDHEN, CDR2 SYDVKM.

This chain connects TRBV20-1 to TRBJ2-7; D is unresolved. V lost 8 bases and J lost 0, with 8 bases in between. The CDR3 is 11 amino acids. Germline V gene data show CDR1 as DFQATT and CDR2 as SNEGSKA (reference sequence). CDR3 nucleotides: TGCAGTTCGACACTCTCCTACGAGCAGTACTTC. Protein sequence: CSSTLSYEQYF.

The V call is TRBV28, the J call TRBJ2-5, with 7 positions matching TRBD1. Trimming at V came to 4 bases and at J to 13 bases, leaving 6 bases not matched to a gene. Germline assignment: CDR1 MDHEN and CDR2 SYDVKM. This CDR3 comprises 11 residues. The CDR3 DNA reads TGTGCCAGCAGTTCCCGACAGGGAAGGTACTTC. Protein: CASSSRQGRYF.

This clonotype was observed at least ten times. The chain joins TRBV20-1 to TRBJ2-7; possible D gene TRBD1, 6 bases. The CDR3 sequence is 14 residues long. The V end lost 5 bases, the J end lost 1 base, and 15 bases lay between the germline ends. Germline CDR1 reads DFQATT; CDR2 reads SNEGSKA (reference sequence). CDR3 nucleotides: TGCAGTGCTGTTCTTCCGGGGACATCCTACGAGCAGTACTTC. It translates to CSAVLPGTSYEQYF.

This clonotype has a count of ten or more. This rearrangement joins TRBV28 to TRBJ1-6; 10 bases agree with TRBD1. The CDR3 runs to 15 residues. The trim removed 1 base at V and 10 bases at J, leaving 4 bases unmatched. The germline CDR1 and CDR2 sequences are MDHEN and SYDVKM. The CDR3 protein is CASSLFGTGDSPLHF. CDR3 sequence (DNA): TGTGCCAGCAGTTTATTTGGGACAGGGGACTCACCCCTCCACTTT.

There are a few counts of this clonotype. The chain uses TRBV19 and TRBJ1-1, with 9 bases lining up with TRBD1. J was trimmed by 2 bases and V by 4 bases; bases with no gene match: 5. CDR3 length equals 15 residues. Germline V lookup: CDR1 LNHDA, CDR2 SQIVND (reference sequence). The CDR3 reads CASSKGGQGNTEAFF. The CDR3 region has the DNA TGTGCCAGTAGTAAGGGGGGACAGGGAAACACTGAAGCTTTCTTT.

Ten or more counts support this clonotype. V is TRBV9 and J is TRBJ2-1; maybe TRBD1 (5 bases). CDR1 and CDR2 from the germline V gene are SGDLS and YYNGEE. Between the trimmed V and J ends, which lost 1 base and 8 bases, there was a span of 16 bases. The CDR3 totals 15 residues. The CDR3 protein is CASSVRQGTFDEQFF. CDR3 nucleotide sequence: TGTGCCAGCAGCGTAAGGCAGGGAACCTTTGATGAGCAGTTCTTC.

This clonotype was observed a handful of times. The CDR3 reads CASRPLVPSYEQYF. The CDR3 nucleotides are TGTGCCAGCAGGCCCCTGGTCCCCTCCTACGAGCAGTACTTC. The chain uses TRBV11-2 and TRBJ2-7; no clear D gene. The length of the CDR3 is 14 residues. Germline V lookup: CDR1 SGHAT, CDR2 FQNNGV. Trimming pared 6 bases from V and 0 bases from J, leaving 12 bases between.